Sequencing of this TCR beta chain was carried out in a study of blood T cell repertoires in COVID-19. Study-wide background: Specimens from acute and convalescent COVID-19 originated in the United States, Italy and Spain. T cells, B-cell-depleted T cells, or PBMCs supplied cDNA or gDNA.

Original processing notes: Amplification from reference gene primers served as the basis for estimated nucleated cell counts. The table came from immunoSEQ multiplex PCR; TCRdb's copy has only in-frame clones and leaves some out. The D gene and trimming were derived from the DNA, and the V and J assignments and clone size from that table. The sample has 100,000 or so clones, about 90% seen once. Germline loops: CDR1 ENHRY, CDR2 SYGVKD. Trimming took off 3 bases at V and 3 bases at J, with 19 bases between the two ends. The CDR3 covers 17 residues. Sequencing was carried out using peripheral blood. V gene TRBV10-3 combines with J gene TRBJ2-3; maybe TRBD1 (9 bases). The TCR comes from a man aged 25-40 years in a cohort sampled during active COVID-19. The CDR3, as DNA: TGTGCCATCAGTGAAAGGTTAGCGGGGACAGGGACAGATACGCAGTATTTT. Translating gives CAISERLAGTGTDTQYF.